This TCR beta chain was retrieved from a study of control samples from healthy donors and cancer patients. Sequencing was performed with immunoSEQ multiplex PCR; in TCRdb, only in-frame clones are kept and a portion is missing. This sample has about 130,000 clones; around nine tenths occur once, and the top ten carry roughly 6%. The trim removed 1 base at V and 5 bases at J, leaving 10 bases unmatched. The CDR3 runs to 16 residues. Germline CDR1 and CDR2: MGHRA and YSYEKL. J is TRBJ1-2 and V is TRBV4-1; TRBD1 aligns across 7 bases. The TCR originated in a man between 18 and 35 years old in good health. Material for sequencing was blood. The CDR3 bases are TGCGCCAGCAGCCAAGTCGGAGGGGGCTCTGGGTATGGCTACACCTTC. It codes for CASSQVGGGSGYGYTF.